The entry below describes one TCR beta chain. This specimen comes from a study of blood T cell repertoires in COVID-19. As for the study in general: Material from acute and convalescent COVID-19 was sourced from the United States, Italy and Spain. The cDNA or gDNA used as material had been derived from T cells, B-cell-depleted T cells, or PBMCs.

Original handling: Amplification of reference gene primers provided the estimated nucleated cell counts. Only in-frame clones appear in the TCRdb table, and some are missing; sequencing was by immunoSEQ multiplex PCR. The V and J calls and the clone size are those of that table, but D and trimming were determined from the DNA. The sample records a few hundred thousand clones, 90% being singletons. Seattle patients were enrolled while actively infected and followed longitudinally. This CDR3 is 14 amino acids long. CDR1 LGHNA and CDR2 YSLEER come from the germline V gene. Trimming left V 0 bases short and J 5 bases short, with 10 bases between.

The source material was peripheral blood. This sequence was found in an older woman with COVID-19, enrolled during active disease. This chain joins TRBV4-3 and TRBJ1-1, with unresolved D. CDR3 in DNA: TGCGCCAGCAGCCAAGATGGGTTGCGGACTGAAGCTTTCTTT. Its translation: CASSQDGLRTEAFF.